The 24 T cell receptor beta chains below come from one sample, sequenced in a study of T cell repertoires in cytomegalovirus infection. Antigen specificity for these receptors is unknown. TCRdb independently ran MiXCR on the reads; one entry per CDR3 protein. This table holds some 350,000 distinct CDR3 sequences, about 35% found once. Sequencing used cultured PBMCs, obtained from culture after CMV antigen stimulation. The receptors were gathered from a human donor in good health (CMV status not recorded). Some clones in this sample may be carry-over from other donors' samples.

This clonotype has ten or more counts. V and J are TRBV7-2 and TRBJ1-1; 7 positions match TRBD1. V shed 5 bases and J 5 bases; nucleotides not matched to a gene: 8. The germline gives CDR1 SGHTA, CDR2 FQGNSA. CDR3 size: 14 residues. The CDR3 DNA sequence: TGTGCCAGCAGCCTCCGACAGGGTGGGACTGAAGCTTTCTTT. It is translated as CASSLRQGGTEAFF.

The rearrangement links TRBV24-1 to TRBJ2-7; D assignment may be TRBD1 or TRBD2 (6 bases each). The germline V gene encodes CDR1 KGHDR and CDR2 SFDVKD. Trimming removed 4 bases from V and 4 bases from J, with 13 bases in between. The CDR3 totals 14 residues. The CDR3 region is CATSEGGSKYEQYF. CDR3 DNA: TGTGCCACCAGTGAAGGGGGGAGTAAATACGAGCAGTACTTC.

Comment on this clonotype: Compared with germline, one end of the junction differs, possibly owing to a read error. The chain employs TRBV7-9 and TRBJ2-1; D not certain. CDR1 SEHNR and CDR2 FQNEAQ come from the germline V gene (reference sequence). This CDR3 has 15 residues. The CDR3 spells CASSPQDSSYNEQFF. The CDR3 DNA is TGTGCTAGCAGCCCCCAAGATTCCTCCTACAATGAGCAGTTCTTC. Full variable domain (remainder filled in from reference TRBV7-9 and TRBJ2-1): DTGVSQNPRHKITKRGQNVTFRCDPISEHNRLYWYRQTLGQGPEFLTYFQNEAQLEKSRLLSDRFSAERPKGSFSTLEIQRTEQGDSAMYLCASSPQDSSYNEQFFGPGTRLTVL.

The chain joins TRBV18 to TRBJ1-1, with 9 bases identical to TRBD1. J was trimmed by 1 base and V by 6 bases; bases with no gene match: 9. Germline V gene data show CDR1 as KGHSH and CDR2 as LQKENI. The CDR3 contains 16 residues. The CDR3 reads CASSFGQGMENTEAFF. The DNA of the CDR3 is TGTGCCAGCTCGTTCGGACAGGGGATGGAGAACACTGAAGCTTTCTTT.

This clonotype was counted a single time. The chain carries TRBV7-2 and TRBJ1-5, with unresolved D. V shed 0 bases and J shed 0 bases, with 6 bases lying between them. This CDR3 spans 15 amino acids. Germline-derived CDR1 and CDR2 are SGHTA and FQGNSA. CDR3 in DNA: TGTGCCAGCAGCTTAGCGCCAGCTAGCAATCAGCCCCAGCATTTT. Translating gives CASSLAPASNQPQHF.

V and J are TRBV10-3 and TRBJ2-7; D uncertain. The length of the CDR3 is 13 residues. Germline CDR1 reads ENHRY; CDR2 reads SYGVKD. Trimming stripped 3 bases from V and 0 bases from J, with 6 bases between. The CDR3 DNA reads TGTGCCATCAGTGAAATATACTCCTACGAGCAGTACGTC. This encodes CAISEIYSYEQYV.

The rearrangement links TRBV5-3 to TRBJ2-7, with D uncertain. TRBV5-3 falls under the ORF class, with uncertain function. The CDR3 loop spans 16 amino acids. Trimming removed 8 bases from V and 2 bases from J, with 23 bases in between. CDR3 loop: CASSPAKRIPTYEQYF. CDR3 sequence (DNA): TGTGCCAGCAGCCCCGCCAAGCGAATCCCCACCTACGAGCAGTACTTC.

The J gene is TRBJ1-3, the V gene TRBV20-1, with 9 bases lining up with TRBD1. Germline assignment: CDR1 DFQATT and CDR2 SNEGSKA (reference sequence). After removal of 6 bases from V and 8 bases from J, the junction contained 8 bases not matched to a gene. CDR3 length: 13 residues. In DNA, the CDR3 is TGCAGTGCCAATAGGGACAGGGCAGACACCATATATTTT. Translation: CSANRDRADTIYF.

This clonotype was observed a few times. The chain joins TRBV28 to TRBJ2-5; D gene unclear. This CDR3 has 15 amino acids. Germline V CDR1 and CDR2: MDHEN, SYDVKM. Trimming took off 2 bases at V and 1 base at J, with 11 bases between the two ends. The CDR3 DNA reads TGTGCCAGCAGTTTAATAAGCGTCCCCCAAGAGACCCAGTACTTC. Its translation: CASSLISVPQETQYF.

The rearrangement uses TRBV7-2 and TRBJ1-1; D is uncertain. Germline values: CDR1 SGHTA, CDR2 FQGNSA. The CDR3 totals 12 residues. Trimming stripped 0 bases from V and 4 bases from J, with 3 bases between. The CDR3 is CASSLAATEAFF. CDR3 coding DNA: TGTGCCAGCAGCTTAGCTGCCACTGAAGCTTTCTTT.

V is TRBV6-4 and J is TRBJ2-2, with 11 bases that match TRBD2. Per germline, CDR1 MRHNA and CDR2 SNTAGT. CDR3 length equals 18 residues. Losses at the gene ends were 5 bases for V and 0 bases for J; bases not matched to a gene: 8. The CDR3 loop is CASSQGTSGSANTGELFF. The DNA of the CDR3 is TGTGCCAGCAGTCAGGGGACTAGCGGTTCTGCGAACACCGGGGAGCTGTTTTTT.

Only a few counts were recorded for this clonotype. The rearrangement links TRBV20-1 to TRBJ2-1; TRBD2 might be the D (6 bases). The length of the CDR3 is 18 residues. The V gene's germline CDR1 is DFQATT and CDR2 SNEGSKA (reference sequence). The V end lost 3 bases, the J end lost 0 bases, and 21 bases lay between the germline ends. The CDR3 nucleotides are TGCAGTGCTAGTAGGGGACTCGAAATTTTAAGCTCCTACAATGAGCAGTTCTTC. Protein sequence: CSASRGLEILSSYNEQFF.

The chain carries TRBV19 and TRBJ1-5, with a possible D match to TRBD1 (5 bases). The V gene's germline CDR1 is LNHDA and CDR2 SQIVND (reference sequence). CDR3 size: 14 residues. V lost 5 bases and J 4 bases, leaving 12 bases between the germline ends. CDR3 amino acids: CASSASDSNQPQHF. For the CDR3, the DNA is TGTGCCAGTAGTGCATCCGACAGTAATCAGCCCCAGCATTTT.

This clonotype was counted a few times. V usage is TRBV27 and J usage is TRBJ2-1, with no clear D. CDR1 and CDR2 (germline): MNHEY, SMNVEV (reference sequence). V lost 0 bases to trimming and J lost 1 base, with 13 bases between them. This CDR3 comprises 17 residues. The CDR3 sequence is CASSLSPATLSYNEQFF. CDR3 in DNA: TGTGCCAGCAGTTTATCTCCGGCGACTTTATCCTACAATGAGCAGTTCTTC.

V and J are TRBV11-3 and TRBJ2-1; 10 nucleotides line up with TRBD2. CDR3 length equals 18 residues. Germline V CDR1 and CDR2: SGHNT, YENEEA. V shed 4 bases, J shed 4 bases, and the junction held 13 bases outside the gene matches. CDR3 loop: CASSSRWEAGGRYNEQFF. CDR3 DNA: TGTGCCAGCAGCTCTCGATGGGAAGCGGGAGGGAGGTACAATGAGCAGTTCTTC.

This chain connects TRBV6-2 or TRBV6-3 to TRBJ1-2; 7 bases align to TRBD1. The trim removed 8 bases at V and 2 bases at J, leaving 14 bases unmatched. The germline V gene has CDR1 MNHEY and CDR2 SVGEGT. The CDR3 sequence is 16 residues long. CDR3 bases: TGTGCCAGCGGGATGACAGGGAACCTTATCAACTATGGCTACACCTTC. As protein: CASGMTGNLINYGYTF.

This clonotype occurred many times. The CDR3 loop is CASSIRTGRWSPLHF. The CDR3 DNA reads TGTGCCAGTAGTATCAGGACAGGGCGGTGGTCACCCCTCCACTTT. V is TRBV19 and J is TRBJ1-6; TRBD1 matches at 8 bases. V gave up 3 bases and J gave up 10 bases; unmatched junction bases: 8. The germline CDR1 and CDR2 sequences are LNHDA and SQIVND (reference sequence). This CDR3 comprises 15 residues.

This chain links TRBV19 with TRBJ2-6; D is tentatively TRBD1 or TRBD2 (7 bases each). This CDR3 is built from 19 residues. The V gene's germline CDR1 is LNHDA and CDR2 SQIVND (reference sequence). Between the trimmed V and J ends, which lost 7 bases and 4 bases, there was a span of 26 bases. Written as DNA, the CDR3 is TGTGCCAGTACAATGGGAACAGGGGCTGGACTAGGCGGGGCCAACGTCCTGACTTTC. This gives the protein CASTMGTGAGLGGANVLTF.

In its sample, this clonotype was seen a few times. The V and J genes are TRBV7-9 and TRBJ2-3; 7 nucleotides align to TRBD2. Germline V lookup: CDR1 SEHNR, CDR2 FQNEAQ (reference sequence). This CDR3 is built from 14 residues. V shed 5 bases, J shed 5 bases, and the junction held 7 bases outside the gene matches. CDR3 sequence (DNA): TGTGCCAGCAGCCGGGAGGCCGAAGTAGATACGCAGTATTTT. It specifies CASSREAEVDTQYF. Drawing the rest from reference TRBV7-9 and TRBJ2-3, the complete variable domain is DTGVSQNPRHKITKRGQNVTFRCDPISEHNRLYWYRQTLGQGPEFLTYFQNEAQLEKSRLLSDRFSAERPKGSFSTLEIQRTEQGDSAMYLCASSREAEVDTQYFGPGTRLTVL.

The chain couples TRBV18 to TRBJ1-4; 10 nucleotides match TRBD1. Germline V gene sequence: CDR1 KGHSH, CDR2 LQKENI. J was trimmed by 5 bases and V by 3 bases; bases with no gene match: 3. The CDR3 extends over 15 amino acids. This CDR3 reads CASSPDRGINEKLFF. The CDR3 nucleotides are TGTGCCAGCTCACCGGACAGGGGGATAAATGAAAAACTGTTTTTT.

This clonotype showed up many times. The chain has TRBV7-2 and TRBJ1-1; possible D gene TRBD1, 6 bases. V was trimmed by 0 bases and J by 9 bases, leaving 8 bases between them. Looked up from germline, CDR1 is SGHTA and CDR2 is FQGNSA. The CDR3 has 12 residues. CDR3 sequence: CASSLAGGKAFF. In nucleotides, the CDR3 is TGTGCCAGCAGCTTAGCTGGGGGCAAAGCTTTCTTT. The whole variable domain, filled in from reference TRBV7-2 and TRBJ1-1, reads GAGVSQSPSNKVTEKGKDVELRCDPISGHTALYWYRQSLGQGLEFLIYFQGNSAPDKSGLPSDRFSAERTGGSVSTLTIQRTQQEDSAVYLCASSLAGGKAFFGQGTRLTVV.

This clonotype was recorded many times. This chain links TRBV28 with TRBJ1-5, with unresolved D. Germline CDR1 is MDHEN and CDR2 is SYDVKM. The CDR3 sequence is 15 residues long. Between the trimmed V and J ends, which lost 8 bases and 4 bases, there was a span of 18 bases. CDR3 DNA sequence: TGTGCCAGCGTTCCTTACCCCTACCCTAATCAGCCCCAGCATTTT. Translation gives CASVPYPYPNQPQHF.

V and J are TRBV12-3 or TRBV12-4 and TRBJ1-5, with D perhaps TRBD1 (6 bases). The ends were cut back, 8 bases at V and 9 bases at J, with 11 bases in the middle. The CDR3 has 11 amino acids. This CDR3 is CASQQGPPQHF. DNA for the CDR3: TGTGCCAGCCAACAGGGACCGCCCCAGCATTTT.

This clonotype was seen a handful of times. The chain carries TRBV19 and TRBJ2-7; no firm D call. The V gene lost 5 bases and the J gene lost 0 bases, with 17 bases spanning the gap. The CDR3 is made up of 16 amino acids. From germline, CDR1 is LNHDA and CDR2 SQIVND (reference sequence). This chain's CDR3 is CASSPGKIPASYEQYF. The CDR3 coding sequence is TGTGCCAGTAGTCCCGGTAAAATTCCTGCCTCCTACGAGCAGTACTTC.